Presented here are 15 T cell receptor beta chains from one specimen sequenced in a study of blood T cell repertoires in COVID-19 (dated by TCRdb to about 2020). Library creation used the immunoSEQ multiplex PCR assay. TCRdb provides this immuneACCESS table in a form limited to in-frame rearrangements. Some clones are lacking; in checked studies, under half of them reflect an unresolved V gene, and why the rest are absent is not known. The sample table shows approximately 220,000 clones, and about nine tenths are seen once. Approximately 1.1% of the sample is taken by the ten largest. Sequenced: PBMCs or T cells enriched from blood (not recorded which). All receptors derive from a young man who had recovered from COVID-19.

The chain employs TRBV5-3 and TRBJ2-2; a weak D match, TRBD1 (6 bases). TRBV5-3 counts as an open reading frame of uncertain function. V was shortened by 4 bases and J by 0 bases, with 13 bases between the two germline ends. The CDR3 sequence is 16 residues long. The CDR3 reads CARSHSDRTNTGELFF. The CDR3 nucleotides read TGTGCCAGAAGCCATTCCGACAGGACGAACACCGGGGAGCTGTTTTTT.

V and J are TRBV3-1 (or the pseudogene TRBV3-2) and TRBJ2-7, with D perhaps matching TRBD1 (6 bases). V shed 1 base and J shed 0 bases, with 16 bases lying between them. The germline CDR1 and CDR2 sequences are LGHDT and YNNKEL (reference sequence). The CDR3 sequence is 17 residues long. The CDR3 protein is CASSQARDKEVSYEQYF. CDR3 DNA sequence: TGTGCCAGCAGCCAAGCTCGGGACAAAGAAGTCTCCTACGAGCAGTACTTC.

The J gene is TRBJ2-7, the V gene TRBV2; TRBD1 matches 8 bases. CDR3 length: 15 residues. Per the germline V gene, CDR1 is SNHLY and CDR2 is FYNNEI. The V segment lost 1 base and the J segment 5 bases; nucleotides outside the gene matches: 7. The CDR3 bases are TGTGCCAGCAGTGAAGATGGACAGGGTTCCGACGAGCAGTACTTC. Its translation: CASSEDGQGSDEQYF.

The chain uses TRBV2 and TRBJ1-5; maybe TRBD1 (6 bases). Germline lookup yields CDR1 SNHLY and CDR2 FYNNEI. This CDR3 comprises 16 residues. V lost 7 bases and J 2 bases, leaving 18 bases between the germline ends. The CDR3 loop reads CASTLQQGRGNQPQHF. The CDR3 nucleotides read TGTGCCAGCACCCTGCAACAGGGTCGGGGCAATCAGCCCCAGCATTTT.

The rearrangement joins TRBV3-1 (or the pseudogene TRBV3-2) to TRBJ2-1; D possibly corresponds to TRBD2 (6 bases). V was trimmed by 1 base and J by 11 bases, leaving 9 bases between them. The CDR3 totals 12 residues. Germline-derived CDR1 and CDR2 are LGHDT and YNNKEL (reference sequence). The CDR3 loop reads CASSQGGRKQFF. The CDR3 bases are TGTGCCAGCAGCCAAGGTGGGAGGAAGCAGTTCTTC.

This clone showed up just a few times. The chain combines TRBV18 with TRBJ1-5; unclear D gene. The CDR3 is 14 amino acids. Trimming shortened V by 0 bases and J by 5 bases, and 8 bases separated the two germline ends. CDR1 and CDR2 (germline): KGHSH, LQKENI. The CDR3 loop reads CASSPPSVHQPQHF. Written as DNA, the CDR3 is TGTGCCAGCTCACCACCCTCTGTTCATCAGCCCCAGCATTTT.

The chain recombines TRBV5-4 with TRBJ2-7; D may be TRBD1 (5 bases). CDR1 is SGHNT and CDR2 is YYREEE in the germline V gene (reference sequence). V lost 3 bases, J lost 2 bases, and 12 bases lay in between. The CDR3 is 14 residues long. For the CDR3, the DNA is TGTGCCAGCAGCTCCACGCAGGGCCCCTACGAGCAGTACTTC. Encoded protein: CASSSTQGPYEQYF.

The chain couples TRBV10-3 to TRBJ2-5; 8 bases are a match to TRBD2. Trimming at V came to 6 bases and at J to 5 bases, leaving 2 bases not matched to a gene. The germline gives CDR1 ENHRY, CDR2 SYGVKD. The CDR3 is 12 amino acids. CDR3 DNA sequence: TGTGCCATCAGAACTAGCGGCGAGACCCAGTACTTC. It specifies CAIRTSGETQYF.

The chain links TRBV4-1 to TRBJ1-1, with 9 nucleotides matching TRBD1. The trim removed 4 bases at V and 1 base at J, leaving 7 bases unmatched. This CDR3 is 16 amino acids long. The V gene's germline CDR1 is MGHRA and CDR2 YSYEKL. The DNA for the CDR3 is TGCGCCAGCAGCCTTTACTGGACAGGGGCGAACACTGAAGCTTTCTTT. Translating gives CASSLYWTGANTEAFF.

The gene calls are TRBV9 and TRBJ2-7; 11 bases fit TRBD1. CDR3 size: 16 residues. The V and J ends lost 3 bases and 4 bases, in that order; junction bases with no gene match: 9. Per the germline V gene, CDR1 is SGDLS and CDR2 is YYNGEE. The CDR3 region has the DNA TGTGCCAGCAGCGGGTCCGGGACAGGGGGAGTTTACGAGCAGTACTTC. Residues: CASSGSGTGGVYEQYF.

The V gene is TRBV10-1, the J gene TRBJ1-1; unclear D gene. This CDR3 region has 13 residues. V gave up 4 bases and J gave up 1 base, with 7 bases separating them. The V gene's germline CDR1 is WNHNN and CDR2 SYGVQD (reference sequence). CDR3 DNA sequence: TGCGCCAGCAGTGCTTACAGGAACACTGAAGCTTTCTTT. Translation: CASSAYRNTEAFF.

Concerning this clone itself: Germline and junction disagree at one end, which may indicate a read error. The V call is TRBV7-2, the J call TRBJ2-5; 8 bases are a match to TRBD1. The CDR3 runs 15 residues. Germline CDR1 reads SGHTA; CDR2 reads FQGNSA. The DNA of the CDR3 is TGCGCCAGCAGCCCAAGACAGGGGCGGAGAGAGACCCAGTACTTC. Amino acids: CASSPRQGRRETQYF. Supplemented by reference TRBV7-2 and TRBJ2-5, the full variable domain reads GAGVSQSPSNKVTEKGKDVELRCDPISGHTALYWYRQSLGQGLEFLIYFQGNSAPDKSGLPSDRFSAERTGGSVSTLTIQRTQQEDSAVYLCASSPRQGRRETQYFGPGTRLLVL.

This rearrangement joins TRBV27 to TRBJ2-7; D perhaps matches TRBD2 (7 bases). The CDR3 runs to 15 residues. CDR1 and CDR2 from the germline V gene are MNHEY and SMNVEV (reference sequence). V was pared by 0 bases and J by 7 bases, with 16 bases between. CDR3 sequence (DNA): TGTGCCAGCAGTTTATCAGGGGGGGGGCGCGGTGAGCAGTACTTC. This codes for CASSLSGGGRGEQYF.

This clone has only a few counts. The chain links TRBV29-1 to TRBJ1-1, with 7 bases aligning to TRBD1. The junction had 6 bases not matched to a gene; V was cut back by 7 bases and J by 1 base. From germline, CDR1 is SQVTM and CDR2 ANQGSEA. This CDR3 spans 13 amino acids. CDR3 residues: CSAATGPNTEAFF. For the CDR3, the DNA is TGCAGCGCCGCGACAGGGCCGAACACTGAAGCTTTCTTT.

The J gene is TRBJ2-3, the V gene TRBV7-2; TRBD1 matches at 7 bases. Germline CDR1 and CDR2: SGHTA and FQGNSA. J lost 2 bases, V lost 7 bases, and 15 bases had no gene match. This CDR3 is built from 17 residues. The DNA for the CDR3 is TGTGCCAGCACCGCCAACCACAGGGGTCCGGACACAGATACGCAGTATTTT. It is translated as CASTANHRGPDTDTQYF.